This note documents a single TCR beta chain sequence. Its antigen remains unknown. This sample is part of a study of shared clonotypes between healthy human individuals. Study details: A donor's plate count was three for CD4 naive and three for CD4 memory; CD8 naive had two and CD8 memory one. Study findings and constraints: The study drew on few donors, limiting represented genetic and exposure-history diversity. Sequencing depth was predicted to influence how clonotypes are shared among donors.

V was cut by 6 bases and J by 4 bases, with 27 bases left in between. CDR3 length equals 17 residues. Per germline, CDR1 SQVTM and CDR2 ANQGSEA. Sequencing used immunoSEQ multiplex PCR; TCRdb keeps in-frame clones, though not all of them. The data contain about 1.5 million clones, around 97% of them singletons. The V gene is TRBV29-1, the J gene TRBJ1-2; no firm D call. The sample comprised naive CD4+ T cells sorted from blood. Subset given: CD45RA+ positively selected. The clonotype comes from a man aged 25 to 45 in good health. The CDR3 loop reads CSVMGRAFSPQSYGYTF. CDR3 sequence (DNA): TGCAGCGTCATGGGGAGGGCCTTCTCACCCCAAAGCTATGGCTACACCTTC.